The entry below gives a single T cell receptor beta chain sequence along with its context. The specificity of this receptor is unknown. No base-level quality is on record; no much larger clone is a single base apart. The cohort consisted of some 730 healthy bone marrow donors. Cohort members were all nominally healthy when sampled, although unrecorded immune exposures were likely present. The donor tested CMV seropositive and was one of the 289 seropositive cohort members. A peripheral blood sample was provided by each donor, and peripheral blood mononuclear cells were used for TCR beta sequencing. Genomic DNA extraction from the blood cell samples was performed with the Qiagen DNeasy Blood Extraction Kit. The data were taken from a study of cytomegalovirus exposure and HLA in healthy donors (dated by TCRdb to about 2017). Turning to the overall study: An earlier analysis of 587 of the donors reported about 250 Gb of sequence data and 100 million to 140 million unique TCR beta sequences from 190 million or so T cells. The aim of the study was to test whether cataloging public T cell receptors could identify signatures of past pathogen exposure. Class I and class II HLA loci were covered by the typing at four-digit resolution. The genetic ancestry cluster associated with self-reported Caucasian donors included 81% of the approximately 400 genotyped donors. Rather than using new phenotypic data, the later analysis identified candidate immune exposures from TCR beta sequences and from how often those sequences occurred across donors. Several DR-DQ haplotypes were handled as single units for association and clustering, since linkage in the cohort was strong. The study used immunosequencing to profile the T cell repertoires of approximately 640 subjects and linked those repertoires to cytomegalovirus serostatus. Donor age, sex, ethnicity and CMV serostatus were collected together with the repertoire data. About 330 gigabases of sequencing data and 91 million or so unique TCR sequences made up an early release that covered nearly 650 HLA-typed donors. The study combined high-throughput TCR immunosequencing, statistical association of individual TCRs with disease status, and machine learning to predict cytomegalovirus infection status. The number of donors typed differed by locus, with roughly 629-640 for A, B, C, DRB1 and DQB1, roughly 520 for DQA1, 600 to 610 for DPA1, and 472 for DPB1. In addition to the first cohort of 666 subjects, a separate validation cohort of 130 or so different subjects was used. In an earlier analysis of 550 to 700 of the donors, high-throughput TCR beta sequencing was used to judge whether each TCR beta V gene segment behaved as functional or pseudogenic. All discovery cohort repertoires had been generated using a single sequencing platform. In a later analysis, previously published TCR beta repertoires from some 640 donors were re-analyzed and high-resolution HLA genotyping was added so that TCR occurrence patterns could be studied. Across 300 to 500 genotyped donors of the cohort, an average of about 250,000 unique TCR beta nucleotide sequences per donor were sequenced, and around 20% of those sequences were non-productive. A later genetic analysis took genome-wide SNP genotypes for about three fifths of the roughly 670 donors and used that subset as a discovery cohort. Overall study outcomes, separate from this receptor: A few of the identified cytomegalovirus-associated TCR beta chains were confirmed in vitro to be specific for cytomegalovirus antigens. The classifier was reported to diagnose cytomegalovirus status with high specificity and sensitivity in both the original and validation cohorts. Linkage disequilibrium might explain the correlated functional status among segregating V segments, but an unknown experimental factor could not be excluded. According to a later analysis, TCR association rates differed among HLA loci, with DRB1 alleles showing the most associated TCRs and HLA-C alleles showing the fewest. For the cohort, immune exposure information was limited to CMV serostatus. In a later analysis, several top co-occurrence clusters were reported to appear linked to parvovirus B19, influenza, CMV and Epstein-Barr virus. In a later genetic analysis, a missense DCLRE1C variant was associated with V-gene and J-gene trimming of TCR beta chains, and the association was replicated in an independent cohort. Because the 87-base-pair reads could not distinguish some IMGT-functional V segments, including TRBV6-2 and TRBV6-3, those segments were excluded. The authors suggested that the approach could potentially be generalized to other disease states and immunological phenotypes. A group of highly shared sequence variants was considered likely to be a technical artifact of the sequencing pipeline. Because counts were too low, under 20 rarely observed V segments, including chromosome 9 orphons, were left out of the earlier analysis of 587 of the donors. A total of roughly 160 TCR beta chains were listed by the study as associated with cytomegalovirus. In this cohort, only TCR beta chains were sequenced, and detectable features were limited by the absence of alpha or paired-chain data. Most TCR sequences were seen in very few donors, while some public TCRs were found in many individuals. In a later analysis, some 18,000 TCR beta sequences were associated with specific HLA alleles at a false discovery rate of 0.05. When HLA alleles, especially DR and DQ, strongly co-occurred, attributing TCR associations to individual alleles was difficult. In a later analysis, HLA-associated TCR beta chains showed more clonal expansion and lower generation probabilities than non-associated chains that were equally common. Presence/absence analyses assumed roughly uniform sequencing depth across donors, an assumption that may not hold. In an earlier analysis of over 550 of the donors, most TCR beta V segments were observed in productive rearrangements about 90% or about 30% of the time, broadly matching IMGT annotations. Because HLA typing was unavailable for some donors at each locus, only the typed subset was used in association tests. In a later analysis, most CMV-associated TCR beta chains were found to appear HLA-restricted, with HLA associations seemingly driven largely by CMV exposure. A further reported finding was that TCR beta sequences accurately predicted the HLA-A and HLA-B alleles for most subjects in the first cohort. According to a later genetic analysis, donors in an Asian-associated ancestry cluster had fewer N-insertions in productive TCRs than the roughly 700-donor mean.

Library preparation was by the immunoSEQ multiplex PCR assay. A mixture of 60 forward primers for TCR Vbeta segments and 13 reverse primers for TCR Jbeta segments was used in the multiplex PCR. The CDR3 region of rearranged TCR beta genes was amplified from genomic DNA by a multiplex PCR assay. Amplified TCR beta libraries were sequenced as 87-base-pair reads on the Illumina HiSeq System. Concerning the study's data processing: Across the roughly 670 repertoires, a later analysis counted 80 million or so unique TCR beta chains, 9.5 million to 12 million of which were shared by at least two donors. A nearest-neighbor algorithm error-corrected the raw reads and collapsed the reads into unique sequences, merging closely related sequences to remove PCR and sequencing errors. V, D and J gene segments were assigned by aligning CDR3 sequences to IMGT reference sequences. Each retained sequence needed at least a six-nucleotide match to both a V gene segment and a J gene segment. Rearrangements were called productive when the CDR3 lacked stop codons and stayed in frame with V and J; all others were non-productive. Following IMGT convention, CDR3 was defined as the stretch from the second conserved V-encoded cysteine to the conserved J-encoded phenylalanine. The earlier analysis of a few hundred of the donors excluded sequences that lacked an unambiguous match to a single V gene segment. An earlier analysis of fewer than 750 of the donors classified V segments as functional when productive rearrangements were above 56.7% and as segregating when the standard deviation between donors was above 5%. A statistical classification framework was built for diagnosing cytomegalovirus status from the catalog of TCR beta chain sequences. V and J gene assignment, in a later analysis, came from comparing TCR nucleotide sequences with IMGT/GENE-DB human TR gene sequences. In a later analysis, CDR3 sequences and most-parsimonious VDJ recombination scenarios were assigned using the TCRdist pipeline. In a later analysis, every TCR beta chain was defined by the combination of its CDR3 amino acid sequence and its V-gene family, and reads without a unique V-gene family were dropped. A later analysis removed nearly 600 highly shared, low-generation-probability nucleotide sequences to deal with suspected cross-contamination and a sequencing artifact. For each public chain, a later analysis derived a clonal expansion index from normalized ranks of inferred template counts within each repertoire. A later analysis computed generation probabilities with a VDJ recombination model fitted to out-of-frame rearrangements, and checked the results against IGoR. Hypergeometric tests were used in a later analysis to score TCR-TCR, TCR-HLA and TCR-CMV co-occurrence, with a repertoire-size bias correction applied to the TCR pairs. To estimate false discovery rates, a later analysis permuted the HLA or CMV assignments 20 times. In a later analysis, co-occurring TCRs were grouped with DBSCAN, and TCRdist sequence similarity was added when clustering was performed within HLA-allele-positive subsets. For co-occurrence clustering, repertoires with fewer than 30,000 or more than 120,000 public chains were excluded, along with four or five repertoires with anomalous nucleotide sharing. This is the immuneACCESS table as TCRdb keeps it, with only in-frame sequences that have V and J called. A part of the clones is gone; compared with another copy, unresolved V genes explain less than half, and the rest is unexplained. D and trimming were read from the DNA, whereas the V and J calls and clone size are those reported in that table. For this sample the table gives some 110,000 clones, of which around 75% were detected only once. The ten largest account for about 4.3% of the sample.

The germline V gene specifies SGHRS as CDR1 and YFSETQ as CDR2. Trimming removed 0 bases from V and 5 bases from J; the gene matches leave 8 bases unexplained. The CDR3 measures 16 amino acids from cysteine to phenylalanine. The entry retains the CDR3 DNA only, 48 bases that are in frame from base 1. The sequence is built from TRBV5-1 and TRBJ2-3; TRBD2 agrees with 8 junctional bases. This TCR derives from a man between 60 and 75 years old in good health and CMV-seropositive. Sequenced: PBMCs. The nucleotide sequence is TGCGCCAGCAGCTTGGATTCTAGCGGGTGGAAAGATACGCAGTATTTT. Its product reads: CASSLDSSGWKDTQYF.